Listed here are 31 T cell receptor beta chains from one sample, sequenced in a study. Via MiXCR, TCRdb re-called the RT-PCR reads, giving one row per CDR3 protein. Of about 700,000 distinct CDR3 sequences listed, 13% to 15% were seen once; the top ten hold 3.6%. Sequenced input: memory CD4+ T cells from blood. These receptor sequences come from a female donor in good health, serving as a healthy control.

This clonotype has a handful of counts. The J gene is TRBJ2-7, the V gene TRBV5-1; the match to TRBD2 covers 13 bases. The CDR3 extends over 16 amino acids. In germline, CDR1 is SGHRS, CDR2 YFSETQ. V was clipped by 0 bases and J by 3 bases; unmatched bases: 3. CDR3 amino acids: CASSLGLAGGYYEQYF. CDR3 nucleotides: TGCGCCAGCAGCTTGGGACTAGCGGGAGGCTACTACGAGCAGTACTTC.

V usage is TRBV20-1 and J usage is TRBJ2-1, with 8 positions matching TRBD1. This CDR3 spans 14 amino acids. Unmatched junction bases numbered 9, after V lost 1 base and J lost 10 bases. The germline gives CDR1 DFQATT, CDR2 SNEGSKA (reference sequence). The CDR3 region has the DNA TGCAGTGCTAGAGTAAAGACAGGGGCGGAAGAGCAGTTCTTC. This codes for CSARVKTGAEEQFF.

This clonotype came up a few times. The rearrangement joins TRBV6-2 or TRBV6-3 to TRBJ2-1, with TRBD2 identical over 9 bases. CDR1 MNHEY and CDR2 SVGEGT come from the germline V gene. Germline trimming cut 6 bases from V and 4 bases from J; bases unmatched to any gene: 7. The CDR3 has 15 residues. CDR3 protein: CASSLGLARYNEQFF. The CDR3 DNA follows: TGTGCCAGCAGCCTCGGACTAGCGCGATACAATGAGCAGTTCTTC.

This CDR3 is CASSFVTLGTGLTYEQYF. CDR3 nucleotides: TGTGCCAGCAGTTTTGTAACCCTCGGGACAGGGCTTACCTACGAGCAGTACTTC. The V and J genes are TRBV28 and TRBJ2-7, with 9 bases aligning to TRBD1. This CDR3 has 18 amino acids. The V gene's germline CDR1 is MDHEN and CDR2 SYDVKM. V lost 3 bases, J lost 2 bases, and 14 bases stayed unmatched. Looking up the rest from reference TRBV28 and TRBJ2-7 gives the full variable domain: DVKVTQSSRYLVKRTGEKVFLECVQDMDHENMFWYRQDPGLGLRLIYFSYDVKMKEKGDIPEGYSVSREKKERFSLILESASTNQTSMYLCASSFVTLGTGLTYEQYFGPGTRLTVT.

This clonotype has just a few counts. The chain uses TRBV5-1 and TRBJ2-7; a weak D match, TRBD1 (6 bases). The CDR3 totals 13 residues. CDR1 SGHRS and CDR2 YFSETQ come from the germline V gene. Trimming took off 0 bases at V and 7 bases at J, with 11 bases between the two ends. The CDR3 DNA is TGCGCCAGCAGCTTGGAGGGGGTAAGTGAGCAGTACTTC. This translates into CASSLEGVSEQYF.

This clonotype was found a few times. The CDR3 sequence: CASSFKTGDQPQHF. The CDR3 DNA reads as TGTGCCAGCAGTTTTAAAACGGGTGATCAGCCCCAGCATTTT. The genes are TRBV12-3 or TRBV12-4 and TRBJ1-5; D call uncertain. The CDR3 is 14 residues long. Trimming removed 3 bases from V and 5 bases from J, with 11 bases in between.

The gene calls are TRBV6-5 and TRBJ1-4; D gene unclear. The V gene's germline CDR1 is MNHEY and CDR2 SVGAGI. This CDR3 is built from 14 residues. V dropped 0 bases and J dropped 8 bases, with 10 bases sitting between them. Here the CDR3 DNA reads TGTGCCAGCAGTTACTCGCCCTCCGGAGAAAAACTGTTTTTT. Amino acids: CASSYSPSGEKLFF.

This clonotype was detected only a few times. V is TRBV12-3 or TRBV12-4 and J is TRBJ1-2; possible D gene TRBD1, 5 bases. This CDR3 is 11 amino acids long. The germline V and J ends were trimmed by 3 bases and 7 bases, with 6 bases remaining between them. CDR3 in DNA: TGTGCCAGCAGTTTTGGGACTGGCTACACCTTC. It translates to CASSFGTGYTF.

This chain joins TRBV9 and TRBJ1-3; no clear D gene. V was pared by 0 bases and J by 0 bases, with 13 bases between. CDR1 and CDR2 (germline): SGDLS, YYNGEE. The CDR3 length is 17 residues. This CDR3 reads CASSVGGGPSSGNTIYF. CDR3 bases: TGTGCCAGCAGCGTAGGGGGAGGGCCGTCCTCTGGAAACACCATATATTTT.

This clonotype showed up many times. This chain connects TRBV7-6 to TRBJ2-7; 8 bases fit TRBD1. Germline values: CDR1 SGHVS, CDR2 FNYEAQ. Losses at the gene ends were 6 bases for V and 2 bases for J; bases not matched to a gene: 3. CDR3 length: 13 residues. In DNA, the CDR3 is TGTGCCAGCAGTCGACAGGGGCCCTACGAGCAGTACTTC. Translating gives CASSRQGPYEQYF. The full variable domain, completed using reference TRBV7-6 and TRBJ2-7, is GAGVSQSPRYKVTKRGQDVALRCDPISGHVSLYWYRQALGQGPEFLTYFNYEAQQDKSGLPNDRFSAERPEGSISTLTIQRTEQRDSAMYRCASSRQGPYEQYFGPGTRLTVT.

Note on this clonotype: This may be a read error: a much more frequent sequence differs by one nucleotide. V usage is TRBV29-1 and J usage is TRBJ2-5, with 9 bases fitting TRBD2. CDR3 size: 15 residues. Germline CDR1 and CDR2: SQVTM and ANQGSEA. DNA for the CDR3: TGCATCGTAACCGGGACTAGCCGTGGTGGGGAGACCCAGTACTTC. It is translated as CIVTGTSRGGETQYF.

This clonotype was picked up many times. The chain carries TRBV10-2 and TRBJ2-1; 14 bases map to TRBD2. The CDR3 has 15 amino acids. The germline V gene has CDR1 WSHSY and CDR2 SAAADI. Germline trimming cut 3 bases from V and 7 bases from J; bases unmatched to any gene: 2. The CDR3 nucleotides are TGCGCCAGCAGTGAAGGACTAGCGGGAGGAAATGAGCAGTTCTTC. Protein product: CASSEGLAGGNEQFF.

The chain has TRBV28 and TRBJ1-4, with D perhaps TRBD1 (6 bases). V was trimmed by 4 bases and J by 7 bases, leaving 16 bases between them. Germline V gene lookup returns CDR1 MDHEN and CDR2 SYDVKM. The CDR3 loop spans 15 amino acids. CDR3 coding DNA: TGTGCCAGCAGTTCCCCCGGGACAAGGCTTGAAAAACTGTTTTTT. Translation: CASSSPGTRLEKLFF.

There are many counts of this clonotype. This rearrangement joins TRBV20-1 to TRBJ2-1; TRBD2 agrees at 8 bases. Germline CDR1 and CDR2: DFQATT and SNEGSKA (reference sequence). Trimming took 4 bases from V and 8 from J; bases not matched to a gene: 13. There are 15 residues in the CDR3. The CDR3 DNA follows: TGCAGTGCTAAGGGAGCGAGCGGGGGTTGGGATGAGCAGTTCTTC. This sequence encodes CSAKGASGGWDEQFF.

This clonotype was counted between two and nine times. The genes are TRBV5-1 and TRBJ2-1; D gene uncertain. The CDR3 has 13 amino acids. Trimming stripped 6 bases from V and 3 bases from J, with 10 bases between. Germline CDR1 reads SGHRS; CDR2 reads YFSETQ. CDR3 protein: CASTGPNYNEQFF. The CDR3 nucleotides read TGCGCCAGCACCGGACCAAACTACAATGAGCAGTTCTTC.

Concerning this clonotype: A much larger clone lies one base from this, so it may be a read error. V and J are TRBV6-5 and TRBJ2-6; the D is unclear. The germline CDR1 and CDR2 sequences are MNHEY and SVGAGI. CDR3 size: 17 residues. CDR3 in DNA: TGTGCCAGCAGTTACTTTGCGTCCGGGTTTGGGTCCAACGTCCTGACTTTC. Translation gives CASSYFASGFGSNVLTF.

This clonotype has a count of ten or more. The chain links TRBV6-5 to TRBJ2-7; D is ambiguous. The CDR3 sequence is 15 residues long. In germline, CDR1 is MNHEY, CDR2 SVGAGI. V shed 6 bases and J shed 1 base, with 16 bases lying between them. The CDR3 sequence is CASSRRPGESYEQYF. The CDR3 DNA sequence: TGTGCCAGCAGCCGACGACCCGGAGAATCCTACGAGCAGTACTTC.

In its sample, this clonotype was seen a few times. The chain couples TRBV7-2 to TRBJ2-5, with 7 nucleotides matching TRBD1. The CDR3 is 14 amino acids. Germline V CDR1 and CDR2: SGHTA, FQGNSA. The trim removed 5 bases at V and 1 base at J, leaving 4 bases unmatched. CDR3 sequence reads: CASSQGVAQETQYF. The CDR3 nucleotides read TGTGCCAGCAGCCAGGGGGTAGCCCAAGAGACCCAGTACTTC. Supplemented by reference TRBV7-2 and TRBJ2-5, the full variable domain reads GAGVSQSPSNKVTEKGKDVELRCDPISGHTALYWYRQSLGQGLEFLIYFQGNSAPDKSGLPSDRFSAERTGGSVSTLTIQRTQQEDSAVYLCASSQGVAQETQYFGPGTRLLVL.

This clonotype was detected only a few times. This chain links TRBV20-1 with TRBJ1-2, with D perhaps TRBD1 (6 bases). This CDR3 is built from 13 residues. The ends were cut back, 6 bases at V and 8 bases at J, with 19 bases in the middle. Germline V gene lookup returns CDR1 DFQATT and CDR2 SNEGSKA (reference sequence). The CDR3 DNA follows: TGCAGTGCCCCCCATCGGGGGGCGCCGGGCTACACCTTC. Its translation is CSAPHRGAPGYTF.

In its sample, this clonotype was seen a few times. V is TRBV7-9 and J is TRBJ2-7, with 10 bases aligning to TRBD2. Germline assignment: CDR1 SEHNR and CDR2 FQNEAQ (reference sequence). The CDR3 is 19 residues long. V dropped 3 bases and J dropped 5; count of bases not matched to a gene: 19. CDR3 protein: CASSLGLGLGTSDTNEQYF. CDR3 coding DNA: TGTGCCAGCAGCTTGGGTCTGGGGTTGGGGACTAGCGATACCAACGAGCAGTACTTC.

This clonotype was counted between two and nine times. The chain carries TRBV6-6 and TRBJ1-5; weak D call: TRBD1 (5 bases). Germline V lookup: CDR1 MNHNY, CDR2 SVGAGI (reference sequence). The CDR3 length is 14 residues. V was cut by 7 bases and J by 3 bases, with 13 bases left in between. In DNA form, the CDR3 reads TGTGCCAGCATCCAAGACAGTAACAATCAGCCCCAGCATTTT. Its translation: CASIQDSNNQPQHF.

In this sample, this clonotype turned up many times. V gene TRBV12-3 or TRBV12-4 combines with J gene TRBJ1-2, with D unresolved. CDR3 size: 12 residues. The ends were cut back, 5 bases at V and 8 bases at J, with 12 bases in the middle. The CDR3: CASSRLSWGYTF. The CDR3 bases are TGTGCCAGCAGTAGACTTAGTTGGGGCTACACCTTC.

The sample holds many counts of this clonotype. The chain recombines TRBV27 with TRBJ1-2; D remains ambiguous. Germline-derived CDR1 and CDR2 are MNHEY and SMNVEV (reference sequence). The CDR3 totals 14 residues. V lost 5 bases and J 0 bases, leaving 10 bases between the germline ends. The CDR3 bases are TGTGCCAGCAGTAATCCTTCATCTAACTATGGCTACACCTTC. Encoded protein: CASSNPSSNYGYTF.

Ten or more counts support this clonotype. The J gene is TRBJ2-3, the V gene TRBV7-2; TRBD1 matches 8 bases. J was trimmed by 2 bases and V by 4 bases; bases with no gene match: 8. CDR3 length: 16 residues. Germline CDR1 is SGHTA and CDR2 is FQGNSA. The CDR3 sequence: CASSSIYRGTTDTQYF. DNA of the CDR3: TGTGCCAGCAGCTCCATCTACAGGGGGACCACAGATACGCAGTATTTT.

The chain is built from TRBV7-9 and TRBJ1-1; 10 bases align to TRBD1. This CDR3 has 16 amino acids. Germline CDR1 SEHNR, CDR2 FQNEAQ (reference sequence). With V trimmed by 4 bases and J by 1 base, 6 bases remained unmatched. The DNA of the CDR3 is TGTGCCAGCAGCTACGGGACAGGGGTACGGAACACTGAAGCTTTCTTT. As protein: CASSYGTGVRNTEAFF.

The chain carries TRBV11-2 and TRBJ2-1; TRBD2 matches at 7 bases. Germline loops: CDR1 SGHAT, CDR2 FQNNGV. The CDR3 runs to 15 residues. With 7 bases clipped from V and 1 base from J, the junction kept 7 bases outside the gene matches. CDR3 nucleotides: TGTGCCAGCAAATGGGGGGGAACGTCCTACAATGAGCAGTTCTTC. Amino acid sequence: CASKWGGTSYNEQFF. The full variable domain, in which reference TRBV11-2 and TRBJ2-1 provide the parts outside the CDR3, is EAGVAQSPRYKIIEKRQSVAFWCNPISGHATLYWYQQILGQGPKLLIQFQNNGVVDDSQLPKDRFSAERLKGVDSTLKIQPAKLEDSAVYLCASKWGGTSYNEQFFGPGTRLTVL.

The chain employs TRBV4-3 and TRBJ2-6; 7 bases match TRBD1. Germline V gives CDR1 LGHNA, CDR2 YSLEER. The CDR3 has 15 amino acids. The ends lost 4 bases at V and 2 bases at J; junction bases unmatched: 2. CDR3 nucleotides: TGCGCCAGCAGCCCAGGACAGGCTGGGGCCAACGTCCTGACTTTC. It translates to CASSPGQAGANVLTF.

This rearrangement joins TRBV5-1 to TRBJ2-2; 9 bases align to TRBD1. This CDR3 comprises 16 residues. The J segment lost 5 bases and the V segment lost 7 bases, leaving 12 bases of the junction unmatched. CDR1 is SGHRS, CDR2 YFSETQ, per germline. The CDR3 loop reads CASRPPGTGNTGELFF. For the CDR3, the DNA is TGCGCCAGCCGCCCTCCCGGGACAGGGAATACCGGGGAGCTGTTTTTT.

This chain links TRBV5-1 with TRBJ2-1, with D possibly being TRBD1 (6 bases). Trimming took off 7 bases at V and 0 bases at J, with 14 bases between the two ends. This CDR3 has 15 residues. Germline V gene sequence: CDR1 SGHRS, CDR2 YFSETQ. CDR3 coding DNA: TGCGCCAGCGGGCAACAGGGAAGCTCCTACAATGAGCAGTTCTTC. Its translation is CASGQQGSSYNEQFF. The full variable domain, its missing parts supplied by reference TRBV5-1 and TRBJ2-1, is KAGVTQTPRYLIKTRGQQVTLSCSPISGHRSVSWYQQTPGQGLQFLFEYFSETQRNKGNFPGRFSGRQFSNSRSEMNVSTLELGDSALYLCASGQQGSSYNEQFFGPGTRLTVL.

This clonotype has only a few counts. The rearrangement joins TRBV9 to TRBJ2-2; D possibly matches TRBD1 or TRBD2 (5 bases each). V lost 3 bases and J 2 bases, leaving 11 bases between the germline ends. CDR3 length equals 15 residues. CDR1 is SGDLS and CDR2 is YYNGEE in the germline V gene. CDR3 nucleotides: TGTGCCAGCAGCGCCCGGGACGAAAACACCGGGGAGCTGTTTTTT. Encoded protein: CASSARDENTGELFF.

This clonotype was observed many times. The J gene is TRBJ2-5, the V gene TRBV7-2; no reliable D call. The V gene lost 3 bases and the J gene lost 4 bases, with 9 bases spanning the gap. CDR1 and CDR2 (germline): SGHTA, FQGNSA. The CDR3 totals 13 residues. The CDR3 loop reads CASSFGVGETQYF. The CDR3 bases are TGTGCCAGCAGCTTTGGTGTAGGAGAGACCCAGTACTTC.